This T cell receptor (beta chain) was observed in a study of cytomegalovirus exposure and HLA in healthy donors (dated by TCRdb to about 2017). Background on the whole study: According to a later analysis, one platform produced both the 120 validation repertoires and the roughly 640 repertoires of the first cohort. The study was designed to test whether signatures of past pathogen exposure could be identified by cataloging public T cell receptors. Along with the approximately 700-subject first cohort, a separate validation cohort of over a hundred different subjects was used. High-throughput TCR immunosequencing, statistical association of individual TCRs with disease status, and machine learning were combined to predict cytomegalovirus infection status.

This clone was detected a few times. Its antigen is unknown. No clone much larger than this one lies a single base away; base qualities are absent. Results the study describes overall, beyond this receptor: Three of the identified cytomegalovirus-associated TCR beta chains were confirmed in vitro to be specific for cytomegalovirus antigens. While some public TCRs were present in many individuals, most TCR sequences turned up only very rarely across donors. The authors suggested that the approach could potentially be generalized to other disease states and immunological phenotypes. In both the original and validation cohorts, the classifier was reported to diagnose cytomegalovirus status with high specificity and sensitivity. In a later analysis, TCRs clustered in the first cohort were found to also tend to co-occur in the roughly 130 validation repertoires, with approximately 95% of cluster scores above 0. All 120 or so repertoires were used to score co-occurrence in the validation cohort in a later analysis, because that analysis had no HLA typing for the cohort. The study listed over 150 TCR beta chains as associated with cytomegalovirus.

Library generation was performed with the immunoSEQ multiplex PCR assay. As for the original processing: To diagnose cytomegalovirus status from the catalog of TCR beta chain sequences, a statistical classification framework was built. TCRdb holds this immuneACCESS table with in-frame rearrangements only. Some clones are missing; in checked studies, unresolved V genes explain under half, and the rest has no known cause. The DNA was the basis for D and trimming; V, J and clone size are from that table. The sample table contains more than 120,000 clones; only one count was recorded for 87% of them. In total, the top ten clones hold 4.5% to 5.5% of the sample. The donors were included in the validation cohort of over a hundred subjects, a group kept apart from the roughly 700-subject first cohort. The sequenced sample was PBMCs. The TCR sequence derives from a man younger than 35 in good health and CMV-seropositive.

Here is the DNA: TGTGCCAGCAGCTTAGCACTAGGGAGCTATGGCTACACCTTC. Its protein product is CASSLALGSYGYTF. The chain couples TRBV11-2 to TRBJ1-2; the D gene lacks a confident call. The germline ends are 10 bases apart after V is trimmed by 1 base and J by 4 bases. From its cysteine to its phenylalanine, the CDR3 spans 14 amino acids. CDR3 DNA only is kept here, 42 bases in frame from base 1. CDR1 SGHAT and CDR2 FQNNGV are derived from the germline V gene.